One T cell receptor (beta chain) is described in this entry. Antigen: not known. Both 60 Vbeta primers and 13 Jbeta primers went into the PCR. Generated by immunoSEQ multiplex PCR, the TCRdb table keeps only in-frame clones and is missing some. Counted here are 200,000 or so clones, less than 85% occurring once; the ten biggest clones make up around 0.63%. The data belong to a study of cytomegalovirus exposure and HLA in healthy donors. The germline V gene has CDR1 MNHEY and CDR2 SVGAGI. This CDR3 is 14 amino acids long. Trimming took off 0 bases at V and 4 bases at J, with 9 bases between the two ends. Study outcomes and limitations: One variant, a missense change in DCLRE1C, was linked in a later analysis to TCR beta V- and J-gene trimming.

Sequencing input: PBMCs. The receptor was isolated from a man in his late teens or twenties in good health and CMV-seronegative. V usage is TRBV6-5 and J usage is TRBJ1-1; D ambiguous. The CDR3 DNA is TGTGCCAGCAGTTACTCGAGGGCGGGCACTGAAGCTTTCTTT. It yields the protein CASSYSRAGTEAFF.